This TCR beta chain was captured by sequencing in a study of T cell responses to AZD1222 COVID-19 vaccine. Generated by immunoSEQ multiplex PCR, the TCRdb table keeps only in-frame clones and is missing some. The sample lists some 150,000 clones, approximately 90% occurring once. Between the trimmed V and J ends, which lost 0 bases and 10 bases, there was a span of 8 bases. Germline V lookup: CDR1 KGHDR, CDR2 SFDVKD. This CDR3 spans 13 amino acids. The V call is TRBV24-1, the J call TRBJ1-4; a weak D match, TRBD1 (6 bases). This TCR was sampled from an adult in good health. This material consisted of peripheral blood, taken on day 0 of AZD1222 vaccination. The CDR3 reads CATSDLEGGKLFF. In DNA, the CDR3 is TGTGCCACCAGTGATTTGGAGGGGGGAAAACTGTTTTTT.